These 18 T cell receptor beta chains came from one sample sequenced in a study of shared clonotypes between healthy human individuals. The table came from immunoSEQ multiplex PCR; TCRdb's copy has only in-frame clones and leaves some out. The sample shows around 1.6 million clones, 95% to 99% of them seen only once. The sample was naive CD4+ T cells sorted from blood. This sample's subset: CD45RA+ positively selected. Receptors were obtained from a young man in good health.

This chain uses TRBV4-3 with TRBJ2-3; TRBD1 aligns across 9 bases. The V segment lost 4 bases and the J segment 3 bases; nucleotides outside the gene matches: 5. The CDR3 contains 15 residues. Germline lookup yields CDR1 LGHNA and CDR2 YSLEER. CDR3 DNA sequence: TGCGCCAGCAGCCCTGGACAGGGGTTTACAGATACGCAGTATTTT. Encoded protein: CASSPGQGFTDTQYF.

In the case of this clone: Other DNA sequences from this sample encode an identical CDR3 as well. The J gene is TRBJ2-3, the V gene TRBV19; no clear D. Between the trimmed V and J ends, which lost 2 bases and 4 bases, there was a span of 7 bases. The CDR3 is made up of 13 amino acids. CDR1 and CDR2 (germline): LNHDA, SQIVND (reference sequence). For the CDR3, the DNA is TGTGCCAGTAGTATAAGGGTTTCAGATACGCAGTATTTT. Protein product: CASSIRVSDTQYF.

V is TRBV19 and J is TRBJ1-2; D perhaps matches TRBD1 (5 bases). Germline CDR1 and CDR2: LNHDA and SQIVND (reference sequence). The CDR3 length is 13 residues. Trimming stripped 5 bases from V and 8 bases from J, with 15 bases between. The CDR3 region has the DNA TGTGCCAGTAGTGAACGCGGGGGTTACGGCTACACCTTC. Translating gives CASSERGGYGYTF.

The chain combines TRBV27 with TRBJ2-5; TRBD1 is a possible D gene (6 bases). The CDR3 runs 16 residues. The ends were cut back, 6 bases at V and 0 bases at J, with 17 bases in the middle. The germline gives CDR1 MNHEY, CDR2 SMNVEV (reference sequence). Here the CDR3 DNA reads TGTGCCAGCAGCCTTACAGGGCACGTTAACCAAGAGACCCAGTACTTC. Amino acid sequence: CASSLTGHVNQETQYF.

The CDR3 DNA follows: TGTGCCAGCAGCCCGGCGGACGGTAATGAAAAACTGTTTTTT. Its translation is CASSPADGNEKLFF. The chain carries TRBV7-9 and TRBJ1-4, with D hard to call. The CDR3 runs to 14 residues. Germline CDR1 reads SEHNR; CDR2 reads FQNEAQ (reference sequence). V was pared by 5 bases and J by 4 bases, with 11 bases between.

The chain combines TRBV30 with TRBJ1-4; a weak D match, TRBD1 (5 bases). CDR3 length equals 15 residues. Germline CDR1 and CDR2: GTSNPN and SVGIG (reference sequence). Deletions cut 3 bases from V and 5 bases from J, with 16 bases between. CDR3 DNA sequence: TGTGCCTGGAGCCTGACGGGACGGATAAATGAAAAACTGTTTTTT. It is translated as CAWSLTGRINEKLFF.

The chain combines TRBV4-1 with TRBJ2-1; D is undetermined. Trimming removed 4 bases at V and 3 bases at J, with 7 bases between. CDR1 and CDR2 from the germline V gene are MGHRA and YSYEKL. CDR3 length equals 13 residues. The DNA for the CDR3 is TGCGCCAGCAGCCGCTCCATCTACAATGAGCAGTTCTTC. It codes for CASSRSIYNEQFF.

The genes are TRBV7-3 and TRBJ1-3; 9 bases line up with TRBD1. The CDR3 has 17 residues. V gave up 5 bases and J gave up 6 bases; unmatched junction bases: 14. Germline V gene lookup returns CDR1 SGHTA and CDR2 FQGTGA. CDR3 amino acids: CASSVRTGDRVVNTIYF. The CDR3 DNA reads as TGTGCCAGCAGCGTCAGAACCGGGGACAGGGTTGTAAACACCATATATTTT.

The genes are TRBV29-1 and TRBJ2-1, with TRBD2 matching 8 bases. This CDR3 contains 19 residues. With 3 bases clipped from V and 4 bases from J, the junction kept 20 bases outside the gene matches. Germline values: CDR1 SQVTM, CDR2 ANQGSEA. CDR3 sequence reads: CSVDGSSSGTTRAYNEQFF. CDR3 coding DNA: TGCAGCGTTGATGGAAGTAGTAGCGGGACTACTCGGGCTTACAATGAGCAGTTCTTC.

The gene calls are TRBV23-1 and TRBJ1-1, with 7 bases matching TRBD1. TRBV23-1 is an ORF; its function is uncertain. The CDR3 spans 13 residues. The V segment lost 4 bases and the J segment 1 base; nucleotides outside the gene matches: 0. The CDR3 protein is CASSRQGNTEAFF. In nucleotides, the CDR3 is TGCGCCAGCAGTCGACAGGGGAACACTGAAGCTTTCTTT.

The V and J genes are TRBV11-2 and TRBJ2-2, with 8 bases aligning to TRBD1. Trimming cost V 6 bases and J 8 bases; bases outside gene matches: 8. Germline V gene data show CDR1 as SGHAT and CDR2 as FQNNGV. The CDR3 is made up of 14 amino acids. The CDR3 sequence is CASRGQGTGGELFF. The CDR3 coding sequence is TGTGCCAGCAGAGGACAGGGAACGGGTGGGGAGCTGTTTTTT.

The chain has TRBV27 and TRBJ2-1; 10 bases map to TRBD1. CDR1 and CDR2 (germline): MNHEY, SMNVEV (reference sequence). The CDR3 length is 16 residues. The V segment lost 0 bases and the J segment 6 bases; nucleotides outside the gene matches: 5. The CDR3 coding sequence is TGTGCCAGCAGTTTATCGCATGGGACAGGGGTCAATGAGCAGTTCTTC. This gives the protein CASSLSHGTGVNEQFF.

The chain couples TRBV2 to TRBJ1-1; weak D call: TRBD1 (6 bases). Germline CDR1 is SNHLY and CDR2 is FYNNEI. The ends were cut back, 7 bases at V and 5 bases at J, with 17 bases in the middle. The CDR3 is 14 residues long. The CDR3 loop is CASTREGRGTEAFF. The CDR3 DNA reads TGTGCCAGCACCCGAGAAGGCAGGGGAACTGAAGCTTTCTTT.

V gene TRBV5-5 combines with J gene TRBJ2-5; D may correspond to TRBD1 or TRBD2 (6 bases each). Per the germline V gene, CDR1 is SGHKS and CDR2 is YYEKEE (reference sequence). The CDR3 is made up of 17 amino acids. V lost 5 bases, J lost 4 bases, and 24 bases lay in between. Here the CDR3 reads CASRRDSVGGWGETQYF. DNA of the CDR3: TGTGCCAGCAGAAGGGACTCCGTGGGGGGCTGGGGAGAGACCCAGTACTTC.

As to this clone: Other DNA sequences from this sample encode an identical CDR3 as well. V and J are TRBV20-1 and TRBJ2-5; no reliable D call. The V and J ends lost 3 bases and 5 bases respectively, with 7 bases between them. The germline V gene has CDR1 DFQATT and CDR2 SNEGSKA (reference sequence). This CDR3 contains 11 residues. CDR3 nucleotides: TGCAGTGCTAGGGTATTGGAGACCCAGTACTTC. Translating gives CSARVLETQYF.

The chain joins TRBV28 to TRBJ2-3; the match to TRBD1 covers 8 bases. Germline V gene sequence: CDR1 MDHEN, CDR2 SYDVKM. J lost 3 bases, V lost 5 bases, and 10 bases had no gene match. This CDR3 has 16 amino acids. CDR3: CASSPQTGARTDTQYF. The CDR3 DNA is TGTGCCAGCAGTCCGCAGACAGGGGCCCGGACAGATACGCAGTATTTT.

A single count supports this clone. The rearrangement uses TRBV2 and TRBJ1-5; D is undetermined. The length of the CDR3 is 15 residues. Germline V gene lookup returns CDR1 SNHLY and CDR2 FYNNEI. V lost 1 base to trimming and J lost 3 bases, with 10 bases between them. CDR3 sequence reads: CASSEGWLNNQPQHF. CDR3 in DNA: TGTGCCAGCAGTGAAGGGTGGTTGAACAATCAGCCCCAGCATTTT. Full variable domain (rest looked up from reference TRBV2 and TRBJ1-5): EPEVTQTPSHQVTQMGQEVILRCVPISNHLYFYWYRQILGQKVEFLVSFYNNEISEKSEIFDDQFSVERPDGSNFTLKIRSTKLEDSAMYFCASSEGWLNNQPQHFGDGTRLSIL.

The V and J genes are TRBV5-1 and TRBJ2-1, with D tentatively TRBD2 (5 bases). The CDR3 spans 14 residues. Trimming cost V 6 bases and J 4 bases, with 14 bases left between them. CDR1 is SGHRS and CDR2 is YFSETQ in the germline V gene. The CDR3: CASTVLARYNEQFF. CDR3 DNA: TGCGCCAGCACGGTGCTAGCAAGGTACAATGAGCAGTTCTTC. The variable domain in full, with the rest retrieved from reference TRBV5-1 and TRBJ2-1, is KAGVTQTPRYLIKTRGQQVTLSCSPISGHRSVSWYQQTPGQGLQFLFEYFSETQRNKGNFPGRFSGRQFSNSRSEMNVSTLELGDSALYLCASTVLARYNEQFFGPGTRLTVL.